The source of this T cell receptor (beta chain) is a study of blood T cell repertoires in COVID-19. Looking at the study overall: Samples taken during acute and convalescent COVID-19 were collected in the United States, Italy and Spain.

This clone was observed a few times. In the original processing: Amplifying reference gene primers gave estimates of nucleated cell counts. The method was immunoSEQ multiplex PCR; TCRdb's version includes in-frame clones alone and lacks a portion of them. V, J and clone size reflect that table, while D and trimming were determined from the DNA. Of 83,000 or so clones in the sample, about 75% were seen once. Trimming left V 0 bases short and J 10 bases short, with 22 bases between. This CDR3 has 16 amino acids. Looked up from germline, CDR1 is SGHRS and CDR2 is YFSETQ. The sequenced material came from peripheral blood. This clonotype was sampled from a woman older than 75 with acute or convalescent COVID-19. This chain uses TRBV5-1 with TRBJ2-5; a possible D gene is TRBD2 (6 bases). The CDR3 protein is CASSLGSGGPVGDQYF. CDR3 bases: TGCGCCAGCAGCTTGGGTAGCGGTGGGCCGGTCGGGGACCAGTACTTC.